Below, 24 T cell receptor beta chains from the same sample are listed, as sequenced in a study of OX40 agonist ivuxolimab in advanced cancers. Produced via immunoSEQ multiplex PCR; TCRdb's table is partial and in-frame only. The sample consists of 77,000 or so clones, roughly nine tenths of them appearing once. The sequenced sample was CD4+ or CD8+ T cells sorted from blood, obtained in a trial of the OX40 agonist ivuxolimab. These receptors were collected from an adult with an advanced solid tumor such as melanoma, head and neck, liver or kidney cancer.

This clone has just one count. The chain is built from TRBV7-8 and TRBJ2-7; D is undetermined. Germline CDR1 is SGHVS and CDR2 is FQNEAQ. The CDR3 covers 12 residues. V was cut by 8 bases and J by 3 bases, with 11 bases left in between. The CDR3 bases are TGTGCCAGCGGGCGAAGGAGCTACGAGCAGTACTTC. This gives the protein CASGRRSYEQYF.

The chain carries TRBV5-4 and TRBJ1-4; 9 nucleotides agree with TRBD1. Per the germline V gene, CDR1 is SGHNT and CDR2 is YYREEE (reference sequence). Trimming took 5 bases from V and 5 from J; bases not matched to a gene: 4. The CDR3 extends over 14 amino acids. CDR3 bases: TGTGCCAGCAGTCAACAGGGGGCCAATGAAAAACTGTTTTTT. Translating gives CASSQQGANEKLFF.

In its sample, this clone was seen once. For the CDR3, the DNA is TGTGCCAGCAGCGCACAACAGGGGGCCGGACTGTTTTTT. Protein sequence: CASSAQQGAGLFF. The V call is TRBV7-2, the J call TRBJ1-4; 9 nucleotides agree with TRBD1. The CDR3 runs to 13 residues. The germline V gene has CDR1 SGHTA and CDR2 FQGNSA. The V and J ends lost 5 bases and 13 bases, in that order; junction bases with no gene match: 8.

The chain combines TRBV9 with TRBJ2-3; 8 nucleotides align to TRBD2. Germline values: CDR1 SGDLS, CDR2 YYNGEE. The junction had 5 bases not matched to a gene; V was cut back by 7 bases and J by 1 base. The CDR3 covers 14 residues. CDR3 in amino acids: CASSDSGGTDTQYF. The CDR3 DNA follows: TGTGCCAGCTCGGATAGCGGGGGCACAGATACGCAGTATTTT. Full variable domain (rest looked up from reference TRBV9 and TRBJ2-3): DSGVTQTPKHLITATGQRVTLRCSPRSGDLSVYWYQQSLDQGLQFLIQYYNGEERAKGNILERFSAQQFPDLHSELNLSSLELGDSALYFCASSDSGGTDTQYFGPGTRLTVL.

This clone was counted once. In DNA, the CDR3 is TGTGCCAGCAGTAAACAGGGGTCCAACACCGGGGAGCTGTTTTTT. Its translation is CASSKQGSNTGELFF. This chain joins TRBV2 and TRBJ2-2, with 7 bases that match TRBD1. This CDR3 spans 15 amino acids. J lost 2 bases, V lost 5 bases, and 5 bases had no gene match. Germline V gene lookup returns CDR1 SNHLY and CDR2 FYNNEI.

The chain uses TRBV19 and TRBJ1-2, with TRBD1 identical over 7 bases. This CDR3 has 13 amino acids. The ends lost 8 bases at V and 1 base at J; junction bases unmatched: 4. Germline V gene sequence: CDR1 LNHDA, CDR2 SQIVND (reference sequence). CDR3 DNA sequence: TGTGCCAGTTCATACAGGGGTAACTATGGCTACACCTTC. Translated, it gives CASSYRGNYGYTF. Based on the CDR3 plus reference TRBV19 and TRBJ1-2, the full variable domain is DGGITQSPKYLFRKEGQNVTLSCEQNLNHDAMYWYRQDPGQGLRLIYYSQIVNDFQKGDIAEGYSVSREKKESFPLTVTSAQKNPTAFYLCASSYRGNYGYTFGSGTRLTVV.

As DNA, the CDR3 is TGTGCCAGCAGCAAAGACCCAGGGGGATCCTACGAGCAGTACTTC. Amino acid sequence: CASSKDPGGSYEQYF. The chain has TRBV5-4 and TRBJ2-7; 7 bases line up with TRBD1. V dropped 4 bases and J dropped 1; count of bases not matched to a gene: 8. CDR3 length: 15 amino acids. CDR1 and CDR2 from the germline V gene are SGHNT and YYREEE (reference sequence). The complete variable domain, with remaining parts taken from reference TRBV5-4 and TRBJ2-7, reads ETGVTQSPTHLIKTRGQQVTLRCSSQSGHNTVSWYQQALGQGPQFIFQYYREEENGRGNFPPRFSGLQFPNYSSELNVNALELDDSALYLCASSKDPGGSYEQYFGPGTRLTVT.

The rearrangement links TRBV29-1 to TRBJ1-5; 7 nucleotides agree with TRBD1. Germline CDR1 reads SQVTM; CDR2 reads ANQGSEA. This CDR3 is built from 15 residues. Trimming cost V 4 bases and J 0 bases; bases outside gene matches: 6. CDR3 amino acids: CSVATGLNSNQPQHF. The CDR3 bases are TGCAGCGTTGCGACAGGGCTTAATAGCAATCAGCCCCAGCATTTT. Looking up the rest from reference TRBV29-1 and TRBJ1-5 gives the full variable domain: SAVISQKPSRDICQRGTSLTIQCQVDSQVTMMFWYRQQPGQSLTLIATANQGSEATYESGFVIDKFPISRPNLTFSTLTVSNMSPEDSSIYLCSVATGLNSNQPQHFGDGTRLSIL.

A single count supports this clone. This chain links TRBV19 with TRBJ2-5, with 7 bases aligning to TRBD1. This CDR3 region has 13 residues. Germline lookup yields CDR1 LNHDA and CDR2 SQIVND (reference sequence). J gave up 7 bases and V 8 bases, and 10 bases lay outside the gene matches. CDR3 loop: CASSVDRLWTQYF. CDR3 sequence (DNA): TGTGCCAGTTCCGTGGACAGGCTCTGGACCCAGTACTTC.

In this sample, this clone turned up once. The chain recombines TRBV15 with TRBJ2-5; the match to TRBD1 covers 7 bases. This CDR3 has 14 amino acids. CDR1 and CDR2 from the germline V gene are LNHNV and YYDKDF (reference sequence). V shed 2 bases, J shed 2 bases, and the junction held 2 bases outside the gene matches. The CDR3 is CATSRNRGQETQYF. CDR3 coding DNA: TGTGCCACCAGCAGAAACAGGGGACAAGAGACCCAGTACTTC.

There are a few counts of this clone. This chain links TRBV4-1 with TRBJ2-1; 13 bases match TRBD2. CDR1 is MGHRA and CDR2 is YSYEKL in the germline V gene. Trimming cost V 1 base and J 0 bases; bases outside gene matches: 6. The CDR3 has 19 amino acids. CDR3 loop: CASSQGGLAGVRSYNEQFF. The CDR3 nucleotides read TGCGCCAGCAGCCAAGGAGGACTAGCGGGGGTTCGCTCCTACAATGAGCAGTTCTTC.

V gene TRBV6-6 combines with J gene TRBJ2-5; D is undetermined. The CDR3 loop spans 13 amino acids. Germline V gene lookup returns CDR1 MNHNY and CDR2 SVGAGI (reference sequence). V dropped 6 bases and J dropped 0 bases, with 8 bases sitting between them. The CDR3 sequence: CASSPYDQETQYF. CDR3 nucleotide sequence: TGTGCCAGCAGCCCTTATGACCAAGAGACCCAGTACTTC.

The chain combines TRBV18 with TRBJ1-4, with unresolved D. V was trimmed by 4 bases and J by 6 bases, leaving 15 bases between them. In germline, CDR1 is KGHSH, CDR2 LQKENI. CDR3 length: 15 residues. The CDR3 region has the DNA TGTGCCAGCTCACGGTCGGGATTTGGGGATGAAAAACTGTTTTTT. Protein: CASSRSGFGDEKLFF.

V usage is TRBV11-2 and J usage is TRBJ2-7, with D maybe TRBD1 (6 bases). The germline V gene encodes CDR1 SGHAT and CDR2 FQNNGV. The V and J ends lost 2 bases and 0 bases respectively, with 11 bases between them. The CDR3 runs 15 residues. CDR3 bases: TGTGCCAGCAGCTTAAGTACAGGGAGCTCCTACGAGCAGTACTTC. This gives the protein CASSLSTGSSYEQYF.

This rearrangement joins TRBV28 to TRBJ2-7; 8 bases are a match to TRBD1. Germline assignment: CDR1 MDHEN and CDR2 SYDVKM. V gave up 1 base and J gave up 0 bases; unmatched junction bases: 8. This CDR3 region has 17 residues. CDR3: CASSLSRWDRSSYEQYF. CDR3 in DNA: TGTGCCAGCAGTTTATCCAGATGGGACAGGAGCTCCTACGAGCAGTACTTC.

This clone came up once. The chain joins TRBV6-5 to TRBJ1-2; D unclear. Per germline, CDR1 MNHEY and CDR2 SVGAGI. The ends were cut back, 3 bases at V and 2 bases at J, with 7 bases in the middle. This CDR3 spans 13 amino acids. CDR3 in amino acids: CASSYSGNYGYTF. CDR3 nucleotides: TGTGCCAGCAGTTATTCTGGGAACTATGGCTACACCTTC.

The V call is TRBV6-5, the J call TRBJ1-2; tentative D call: TRBD1 (5 bases). V was trimmed by 6 bases and J by 4 bases, leaving 12 bases between them. Germline CDR1 and CDR2: MNHEY and SVGAGI. The CDR3 covers 13 residues. The chain's CDR3 is CASRRDPLYGYTF. DNA of the CDR3: TGTGCCAGCAGGCGGGACCCCCTCTATGGCTACACCTTC.

This clone has just a few counts. The chain uses TRBV29-1 and TRBJ2-7, with TRBD2 as a possible D gene (5 bases). V was trimmed by 5 bases and J by 2 bases, leaving 7 bases between them. The length of the CDR3 is 11 residues. In germline, CDR1 is SQVTM, CDR2 ANQGSEA. CDR3 protein: CSVFGAYEQYF. CDR3 nucleotides: TGCAGCGTTTTCGGGGCCTACGAGCAGTACTTC.

CDR3 sequence reads: CAIYTGPNTGELFF. CDR3 coding DNA: TGTGCCATCTACACCGGGCCGAACACCGGGGAGCTGTTTTTT. The chain carries TRBV10-3 and TRBJ2-2; D unresolved. V was shortened by 8 bases and J by 0 bases, with 10 bases between the two germline ends. Germline loops: CDR1 ENHRY, CDR2 SYGVKD. CDR3 length equals 14 residues.

This clone appeared a single time. The J gene is TRBJ1-6, the V gene TRBV10-3, with D possibly being TRBD1 (5 bases). Germline-derived CDR1 and CDR2 are ENHRY and SYGVKD. This CDR3 is built from 13 residues. The ends were cut back, 7 bases at V and 4 bases at J, with 8 bases in the middle. The CDR3 is CAITSGYNSPLHF. The CDR3 DNA reads TGTGCCATCACTTCAGGGTATAATTCACCCCTCCACTTT.

The chain uses TRBV5-1 and TRBJ2-3; 9 bases fit TRBD1. CDR1 SGHRS and CDR2 YFSETQ come from the germline V gene. With V trimmed by 2 bases and J by 2 bases, 6 bases remained unmatched. The CDR3 consists of 16 residues. CDR3 in amino acids: CASSLRQGGPTDTQYF. The CDR3 coding sequence is TGCGCCAGCAGCTTAAGACAGGGGGGACCCACAGATACGCAGTATTTT.

The chain has TRBV7-2 and TRBJ2-3; tentative D call: TRBD1 (7 bases). CDR3 length: 15 residues. The germline CDR1 and CDR2 sequences are SGHTA and FQGNSA. The V and J ends lost 5 bases and 6 bases respectively, with 18 bases between them. CDR3 sequence reads: CASSRDSAGLDTQYF. The CDR3, as DNA: TGTGCCAGCAGCCGGGACAGCGCGGGGTTGGATACGCAGTATTTT.

V gene TRBV18 combines with J gene TRBJ2-6; either TRBD1 or TRBD2 may fit D (6 bases each). The germline V gene encodes CDR1 KGHSH and CDR2 LQKENI. Deletions cut 0 bases from V and 3 bases from J, with 9 bases between. The CDR3 is made up of 16 amino acids. The CDR3 sequence: CASSPPGGLGANVLTF. The DNA for the CDR3 is TGTGCCAGCTCACCACCTGGGGGGCTTGGGGCCAACGTCCTGACTTTC.

In the case of this clone: Other DNA sequences within the sample encode an identical CDR3. V usage is TRBV14 and J usage is TRBJ1-5, with D uncertain. The CDR3 extends over 12 amino acids. Trimming stripped 10 bases from V and 6 bases from J, with 13 bases between. CDR1 and CDR2 from the germline V gene are SGHDN and FVKESK. CDR3 sequence (DNA): TGTGCCACCAAAAAGGTAGGTCAGCCCCAGCATTTT. Translation: CATKKVGQPQHF.